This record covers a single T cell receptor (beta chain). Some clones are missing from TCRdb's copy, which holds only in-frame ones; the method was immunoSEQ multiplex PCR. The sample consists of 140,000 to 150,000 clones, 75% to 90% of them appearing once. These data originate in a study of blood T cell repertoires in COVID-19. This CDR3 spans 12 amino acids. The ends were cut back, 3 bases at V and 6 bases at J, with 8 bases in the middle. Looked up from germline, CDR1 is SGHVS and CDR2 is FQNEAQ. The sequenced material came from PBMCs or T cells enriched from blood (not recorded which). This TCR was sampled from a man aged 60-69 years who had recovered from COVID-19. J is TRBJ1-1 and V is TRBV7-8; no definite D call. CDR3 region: CASSFGLPEAFF. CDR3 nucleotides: TGTGCCAGCAGCTTCGGTTTGCCTGAAGCTTTCTTT.